The 31 T cell receptor beta chains presented below share a single source sample, sequenced in a study of cytomegalovirus exposure and HLA in healthy donors. Here immunoSEQ multiplex PCR was the method, and the copy in TCRdb shows in-frame clones only, minus some. The table shows about 110,000 clones, with approximately 96% occurring only once. Sequenced sample: PBMCs. These receptors were collected from a woman aged 18-35 years in good health and CMV-seronegative.

The V call is TRBV18, the J call TRBJ2-7; 10 positions match TRBD2. The CDR3 is made up of 13 amino acids. With 3 bases clipped from V and 7 bases from J, the junction kept 3 bases outside the gene matches. Germline CDR1 and CDR2: KGHSH and LQKENI. The CDR3 reads CASSPGLAKEQYF. For the CDR3, the DNA is TGTGCCAGCTCACCGGGACTAGCGAAAGAGCAGTACTTC.

In nucleotides, the CDR3 is TGTGCCAGCTCACCTCCGGCGGGTCGGAATCAGCCCCAGCATTTT. Residues: CASSPPAGRNQPQHF. This chain joins TRBV18 and TRBJ1-5; D remains ambiguous. This CDR3 is 15 amino acids long. V gave up 3 bases and J gave up 4 bases, with 13 bases separating them. Germline-derived CDR1 and CDR2 are KGHSH and LQKENI.

This chain's CDR3 is CATSERGRHNEQFF. CDR3 in DNA: TGTGCCACCAGCGAGCGGGGGAGACACAATGAGCAGTTCTTC. The chain is built from TRBV27 and TRBJ2-1; 8 nucleotides match TRBD2. This CDR3 spans 14 amino acids. V gave up 10 bases and J gave up 5 bases; unmatched junction bases: 10. Germline CDR1 MNHEY, CDR2 SMNVEV (reference sequence).

The gene calls are TRBV5-6 and TRBJ1-2; 7 bases map to TRBD1. The CDR3 runs to 11 residues. V lost 10 bases and J lost 8; bases outside the gene matches: 8. Germline-derived CDR1 and CDR2 are SGHDT and YYEEEE. As DNA, the CDR3 is TGTGCCTTACGGAAGGGGGCCGGCTACACCTTC. Amino acid sequence: CALRKGAGYTF. Full variable domain (missing parts from reference TRBV5-6 and TRBJ1-2): DAGVTQSPTHLIKTRGQQVTLRCSPKSGHDTVSWYQQALGQGPQFIFQYYEEEERQRGNFPDRFSGHQFPNYSSELNVNALLLGDSALYLCALRKGAGYTFGSGTRLTVV.

J is TRBJ1-2 and V is TRBV11-2, with D tentatively TRBD1 (5 bases). This CDR3 is 15 amino acids long. The V end was cut by 2 bases, the J end by 2 bases, with 12 bases between. Germline V gives CDR1 SGHAT, CDR2 FQNNGV. The CDR3: CASSLSPGPNYGYTF. The CDR3 coding sequence is TGTGCCAGCAGCTTATCTCCAGGGCCGAACTATGGCTACACCTTC.

V is TRBV2 and J is TRBJ1-3; TRBD1 matches at 11 bases. The CDR3 is made up of 15 amino acids. Per germline, CDR1 SNHLY and CDR2 FYNNEI. V lost 9 bases and J lost 2; bases outside the gene matches: 6. The CDR3 nucleotides read TGTGCCAGTGGACCGGGACAGGGGGCTGGAAACACCATATATTTT. Protein sequence: CASGPGQGAGNTIYF.

The J gene is TRBJ2-7, the V gene TRBV2; possibly TRBD1 for D (6 bases). V shed 3 bases and J shed 2 bases, with 11 bases lying between them. The CDR3 spans 14 residues. Germline V lookup: CDR1 SNHLY, CDR2 FYNNEI. CDR3 DNA sequence: TGTGCCAGCAGTGAGAGCAGGGGTCCCTACGAGCAGTACTTC. Translation: CASSESRGPYEQYF.

The V and J genes are TRBV5-4 and TRBJ1-6; maybe TRBD1 (6 bases). The CDR3 sequence is 15 residues long. Germline values: CDR1 SGHNT, CDR2 YYREEE (reference sequence). The V gene lost 5 bases and the J gene lost 9 bases, with 18 bases spanning the gap. CDR3 sequence: CASSYDDQGISPLHF. The DNA for the CDR3 is TGTGCCAGCAGTTACGACGACCAGGGGATTTCACCCCTCCACTTT. The entire variable domain, with the rest obtained from reference TRBV5-4 and TRBJ1-6, is as follows: ETGVTQSPTHLIKTRGQQVTLRCSSQSGHNTVSWYQQALGQGPQFIFQYYREEENGRGNFPPRFSGLQFPNYSSELNVNALELDDSALYLCASSYDDQGISPLHFGNGTRLTVT.

As DNA, the CDR3 is TGTGCCAGCAGCCGGGGGCAGGGGAGGGCGTCCAATGAGCAGTTCTTC. It translates to CASSRGQGRASNEQFF. The rearrangement links TRBV21-1 to TRBJ2-1; TRBD2 is the table's D call and was not checked against the DNA. TRBV21-1 is described as a pseudogene. This CDR3 spans 16 amino acids.

This clone showed up just a few times. This chain joins TRBV4-1 and TRBJ2-3; possible D gene TRBD2, 7 bases. The germline gives CDR1 MGHRA, CDR2 YSYEKL. V lost 0 bases and J lost 5, with 18 bases in between. This CDR3 has 17 amino acids. CDR3 nucleotides: TGCGCCAGCAGCCAAGATGAGGAAGGGGGGGGGAGAGATACGCAGTATTTT. It codes for CASSQDEEGGGRDTQYF.

CDR3 loop: CASSPTTGPGSHTEAFF. The CDR3 DNA reads as TGCGCCAGCAGTCCCACCACTGGACCAGGGTCCCACACTGAAGCTTTCTTT. The V and J genes are TRBV23-1 and TRBJ1-1, with D possibly matching TRBD1 (5 bases). TRBV23-1 is placed among ORFs of uncertain function. The V and J ends lost 4 bases and 3 bases respectively, with 21 bases between them. This CDR3 is built from 17 residues.

This clone was found once. V gene TRBV19 combines with J gene TRBJ1-2; 7 bases fit TRBD1. The CDR3 spans 15 residues. Germline V gives CDR1 LNHDA, CDR2 SQIVND (reference sequence). V shed 5 bases, J shed 2 bases, and the junction held 8 bases outside the gene matches. The DNA of the CDR3 is TGTGCCAGTAGTTCGACCGGGACAGAGAACTATGGCTACACCTTC. It specifies CASSSTGTENYGYTF.

This clone was observed a handful of times. The genes are TRBV29-1 and TRBJ1-1; 7 positions agree with TRBD1. Germline assignment: CDR1 SQVTM and CDR2 ANQGSEA. The trim removed 3 bases at V and 3 bases at J, leaving 10 bases unmatched. This CDR3 has 15 residues. The CDR3 region has the DNA TGCAGCGTTGATGGCTCTTCAGGGGGTTACACTGAAGCTTTCTTT. This sequence encodes CSVDGSSGGYTEAFF. The whole variable domain, filled in from reference TRBV29-1 and TRBJ1-1, reads SAVISQKPSRDICQRGTSLTIQCQVDSQVTMMFWYRQQPGQSLTLIATANQGSEATYESGFVIDKFPISRPNLTFSTLTVSNMSPEDSSIYLCSVDGSSGGYTEAFFGQGTRLTVV.

This clone was observed a single time. The chain recombines TRBV21-1 with TRBJ2-7; the DNA was not compared with TRBD2, the D call given in the table. TRBV21-1 is a known pseudogene. This CDR3 contains 14 residues. CDR3: CASSNGRKIHEQYF. CDR3 nucleotides: TGTGCCAGCAGCAACGGGAGGAAGATCCACGAGCAGTACTTC.

This clone was seen just once. In DNA, the CDR3 is TGTGCCAGCAGCTTGGATGTCGGAGGGGACGAAAAACTGTTTTTT. This translates into CASSLDVGGDEKLFF. The chain recombines TRBV5-4 with TRBJ1-4; D may be TRBD1 (5 bases). V lost 0 bases and J 8 bases, leaving 14 bases between the germline ends. Looked up from germline, CDR1 is SGHNT and CDR2 is YYREEE (reference sequence). The CDR3 has 15 amino acids.

The chain joins TRBV5-1 to TRBJ2-7; tentatively, D is TRBD1 (5 bases). This CDR3 has 17 amino acids. The germline gives CDR1 SGHRS, CDR2 YFSETQ. Deletions cut 4 bases from V and 0 bases from J, with 20 bases between. CDR3 in DNA: TGCGCCAGCAGCAGACAGTCTACCACTTATGGCTCCTACGAGCAGTACTTC. It is translated as CASSRQSTTYGSYEQYF.

V usage is TRBV4-1 and J usage is TRBJ2-7; 7 nucleotides agree with TRBD2. The junction had 13 bases not matched to a gene; V was cut back by 2 bases and J by 3 bases. CDR1 MGHRA and CDR2 YSYEKL come from the germline V gene. The CDR3 contains 17 residues. The DNA of the CDR3 is TGCGCCAGCAGCCAAAGATACGGGTCTAGCGGATTCTACGAGCAGTACTTC. This codes for CASSQRYGSSGFYEQYF.

The genes are TRBV4-3 and TRBJ2-1; possibly TRBD1 for D (7 bases). The CDR3 runs 20 residues. The germline gives CDR1 LGHNA, CDR2 YSLEER. V lost 0 bases and J lost 6, with 27 bases in between. The CDR3 sequence: CASSQEPPRRGQLLGNEQFF. The CDR3 nucleotides read TGCGCCAGCAGCCAAGAGCCCCCAAGGAGGGGGCAACTTTTGGGCAATGAGCAGTTCTTC.

CDR3 protein: CASSYGPRGTGELFF. As DNA, the CDR3 is TGTGCCAGCAGTTACGGGCCGCGGGGGACCGGGGAGCTGTTTTTT. J is TRBJ2-2 and V is TRBV6-5, with 7 nucleotides matching TRBD2. The germline gives CDR1 MNHEY, CDR2 SVGAGI. The CDR3 extends over 15 amino acids. V gave up 2 bases and J gave up 5 bases; unmatched junction bases: 5.

V and J are TRBV6-4 and TRBJ2-1; possibly TRBD1 for D (5 bases). The CDR3 consists of 14 residues. Deletions cut 6 bases from V and 4 bases from J, with 13 bases between. Germline V gene sequence: CDR1 MRHNA, CDR2 SNTAGT. CDR3 sequence reads: CASRGEVWYNEQFF. The CDR3 DNA is TGTGCCAGCAGAGGGGAAGTCTGGTACAATGAGCAGTTCTTC.

V and J are TRBV9 and TRBJ2-3, with D tentatively TRBD2 (5 bases). The CDR3 length is 14 residues. Per the germline V gene, CDR1 is SGDLS and CDR2 is YYNGEE. Trimming removed 0 bases from V and 9 bases from J, with 14 bases in between. The CDR3 is CASSVETTSGTQYF. The CDR3 DNA reads TGTGCCAGCAGCGTAGAGACTACCTCTGGGACGCAGTATTTT.

The V call is TRBV5-4, the J call TRBJ1-2; TRBD1 is a possible D gene (5 bases). Germline CDR1 and CDR2: SGHNT and YYREEE (reference sequence). The CDR3 runs to 13 residues. V was pared by 4 bases and J by 11 bases, with 18 bases between. CDR3 nucleotide sequence: TGTGCCAGCAGCCCCCCATGGGGGGAGGCTTACACCTTC. The encoded protein is CASSPPWGEAYTF.

CDR3 sequence (DNA): TGTGCCAGCAGGAAACTAGCGGGGGGGACCGTTGGTGAGCAGTTCTTC. Translating it yields CASRKLAGGTVGEQFF. The chain uses TRBV2 and TRBJ2-1; 13 bases align to TRBD2. V was clipped by 6 bases and J by 9 bases; unmatched bases: 11. CDR3 length equals 16 residues. Per germline, CDR1 SNHLY and CDR2 FYNNEI.

The chain recombines TRBV5-1 with TRBJ2-4; 7 positions match TRBD1. V was pared by 0 bases and J by 3 bases, with 0 bases of the junction left unmatched. This CDR3 has 14 amino acids. The germline gives CDR1 SGHRS, CDR2 YFSETQ. The DNA for the CDR3 is TGCGCCAGCAGCTTGGGGGACAGCAAAAACATTCAGTACTTC. It specifies CASSLGDSKNIQYF.

The chain combines TRBV6-6 with TRBJ2-7; no clear D. The CDR3 spans 12 residues. Germline-derived CDR1 and CDR2 are MNHNY and SVGAGI (reference sequence). V shed 6 bases and J shed 3 bases, with 9 bases lying between them. CDR3 bases: TGTGCCAGCAGGCCAGCGAACTACGAGCAGTACTTC. This sequence encodes CASRPANYEQYF.

The chain has TRBV29-1 and TRBJ1-2; D may be TRBD1 (5 bases). The length of the CDR3 is 12 residues. With 5 bases removed from V and 6 bases from J, the gap between germline ends came to 13 bases. Germline V lookup: CDR1 SQVTM, CDR2 ANQGSEA. The CDR3 region has the DNA TGCAGCGTTCACGGACACCGCCATGGCTACACCTTC. This translates into CSVHGHRHGYTF.

With respect to this clone: One end of the junction is discordant with germline, which a read error may explain. The V call is TRBV2, the J call TRBJ1-5; TRBD1 might be the D (5 bases). This CDR3 has 15 residues. Germline values: CDR1 SNHLY, CDR2 FYNNEI. The CDR3 here is CASREADIRNQPQHF. Here the CDR3 DNA reads TGTGCCAGCAGGGAAGCGGACATACGCAATCAGCCCCAGCATTTT. The variable domain in full, completed from reference TRBV2 and TRBJ1-5, reads EPEVTQTPSHQVTQMGQEVILRCVPISNHLYFYWYRQILGQKVEFLVSFYNNEISEKSEIFDDQFSVERPDGSNFTLKIRSTKLEDSAMYFCASREADIRNQPQHFGDGTRLSIL.

The chain recombines TRBV9 with TRBJ2-7; 10 bases line up with TRBD1. There are 15 residues in the CDR3. Germline V CDR1 and CDR2: SGDLS, YYNGEE. V was pared by 3 bases and J by 3 bases, with 6 bases of the junction left unmatched. The CDR3 nucleotides are TGTGCCAGCAGCGGGGGACAGGGGCTGAGCTACGAGCAGTACTTC. Amino acids: CASSGGQGLSYEQYF.

This clone was seen only once. CDR3 nucleotides: TGTGCCAGCAGGTATCTTGCAGATACGCAGTATTTT. It yields the protein CASRYLADTQYF. The chain employs TRBV2 and TRBJ2-3; D ambiguous. Trimming stripped 6 bases from V and 4 bases from J, with 8 bases between. CDR3 size: 12 residues. Germline lookup yields CDR1 SNHLY and CDR2 FYNNEI.

The chain employs TRBV5-5 and TRBJ1-1; D is possibly TRBD1 (5 bases). Germline CDR1 reads SGHKS; CDR2 reads YYEKEE (reference sequence). The CDR3 totals 13 residues. The V end lost 1 base, the J end lost 6 bases, and 10 bases lay between the germline ends. CDR3 in DNA: TGTGCCAGCAGCTTGACGGGGGGTCCTGAAGCTTTCTTT. This encodes CASSLTGGPEAFF.

V and J are TRBV30 and TRBJ2-1; 9 positions agree with TRBD2. The CDR3 consists of 16 residues. With V trimmed by 5 bases and J by 4 bases, 12 bases remained unmatched. CDR1 is GTSNPN, CDR2 SVGIG, per germline (reference sequence). The CDR3 DNA is TGTGCCTGGGGCTTTGGAGTAGCGGGGGAATACAATGAGCAGTTCTTC. It codes for CAWGFGVAGEYNEQFF.